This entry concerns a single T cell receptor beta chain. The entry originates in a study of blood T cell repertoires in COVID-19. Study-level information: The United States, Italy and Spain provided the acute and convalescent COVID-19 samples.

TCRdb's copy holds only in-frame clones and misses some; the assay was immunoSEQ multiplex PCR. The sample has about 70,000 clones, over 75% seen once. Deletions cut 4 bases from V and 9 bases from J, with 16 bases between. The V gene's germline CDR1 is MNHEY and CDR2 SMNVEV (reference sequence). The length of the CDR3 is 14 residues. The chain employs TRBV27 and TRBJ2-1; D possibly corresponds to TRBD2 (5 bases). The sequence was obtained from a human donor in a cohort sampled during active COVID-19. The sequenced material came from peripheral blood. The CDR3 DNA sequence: TGTGCCAGCAGTTCTAGCCGGAGGCCATCTGAGCAGTTCTTC. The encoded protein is CASSSSRRPSEQFF.